Presented here are 24 T cell receptor beta chains from one specimen sequenced in a study of low-dose radiotherapy and immunotherapy resistance in tumors. Both TCRalpha and TCRbeta chains were reverse transcribed with V-gene-specific primers. TCR amplification used around 19 PCR cycles, a constant-region primer and a V-primer adapter. MiXCR was run by TCRdb on the reads, yielding one entry per CDR3 protein. The data contain about 9,000 distinct CDR3 sequences, 69% of them singletons. Source of these receptors: a human donor with advanced metastatic prostate, ovarian, gallbladder or colorectal cancer (not recorded which). This table probably holds off-target reads from a library built for another chain.

The chain has TRBV5-1 and TRBJ2-2, with a tentative D call TRBD2 (5 bases). The V gene lost 0 bases and the J gene lost 1 base, with 10 bases spanning the gap. CDR1 is SGHRS, CDR2 YFSETQ, per germline. This CDR3 has 16 amino acids. CDR3 loop: CASSLESGENTGELFF. The CDR3 DNA is TGCGCCAGCAGCTTGGAAAGCGGAGAGAACACCGGGGAGCTGTTTTTT.

This clonotype came up a few times. In nucleotides, the CDR3 is TGTGCCAGCAGTCCTCACCCGGAGGGGACCACTGAAGCTTTCTTT. Translated: CASSPHPEGTTEAFF. The rearrangement joins TRBV6-2 or TRBV6-3 to TRBJ1-1; D might be TRBD1 (5 bases). The length of the CDR3 is 15 residues. Germline CDR1 reads MNHEY; CDR2 reads SVGEGT. Between the trimmed V and J ends, which lost 5 bases and 4 bases, there was a span of 17 bases.

The chain couples TRBV6-8 to TRBJ2-3; no definite D call. Germline values: CDR1 MNHGY, CDR2 SAAAGT. V lost 0 bases, J lost 2 bases, and 9 bases lay in between. This CDR3 is built from 15 residues. The CDR3 coding sequence is TGTGCCAGCAGTTACTCGACTGGCGACACAGATACGCAGTATTTT. Translated, it gives CASSYSTGDTDTQYF.

This clonotype occurred a few times. The chain employs TRBV28 and TRBJ2-1, with 10 bases lining up with TRBD2. V shed 7 bases and J 7 bases; nucleotides not matched to a gene: 13. This CDR3 is built from 16 residues. The germline gives CDR1 MDHEN, CDR2 SYDVKM. The CDR3 sequence is CASKPPGLAGVNEQFF. The CDR3 nucleotides read TGTGCCAGCAAGCCCCCTGGGCTAGCGGGAGTAAATGAGCAGTTCTTC.

This clonotype is medium-sized. A junction boundary mismatches the germline segment, possibly from a read error. The CDR3 protein is CAPRHAGKSTF. The CDR3, as DNA: TGTGCACCTCGTCATGCAGGCAAATCAACCTTT. The chain recombines TRBV13 with TRBJ1-6; D not resolved. This CDR3 is 11 amino acids long. In germline, CDR1 is PRHDT, CDR2 FYEKMQ (reference sequence).

CDR3 nucleotide sequence: TGTGCCAGCAGCCAAGATTCGGGAGATAATCAGCCCCAGCATTTT. It specifies CASSQDSGDNQPQHF. The chain is built from TRBV4-2 and TRBJ1-5; D not certain. Trimming shortened V by 0 bases and J by 4 bases, and 10 bases separated the two germline ends. The CDR3 is made up of 15 amino acids. Germline assignment: CDR1 LGHNA and CDR2 YNFKEQ.

The table lists this clonotype with a count of one. The J gene is TRBJ2-3, the V gene TRBV6-6; 9 bases are shared with TRBD2. J was trimmed by 4 bases and V by 2 bases; bases with no gene match: 7. The CDR3 runs to 16 residues. From germline, CDR1 is MNHNY and CDR2 SVGAGI (reference sequence). The CDR3 DNA is TGTGCCAGCAGTTACGGTGCGGGCGGGGGGGCAGATACGCAGTATTTT. It codes for CASSYGAGGGADTQYF.

V and J are TRBV4-1 and TRBJ2-2; no reliable D call. The germline CDR1 and CDR2 sequences are MGHRA and YSYEKL. CDR3 size: 14 residues. V was clipped by 3 bases and J by 4 bases, with 9 bases between them. The CDR3 DNA follows: TGCGCCAGCAGCCAGGGAAGTCCCACCGGGGAGCTGTTTTTT. Translated: CASSQGSPTGELFF.

The V gene is TRBV29-1, the J gene TRBJ2-3, with 10 bases aligning to TRBD2. Germline CDR1 SQVTM, CDR2 ANQGSEA. The CDR3 consists of 20 residues. Germline trimming cut 0 bases from V and 2 bases from J; bases unmatched to any gene: 17. CDR3 loop: CSVEERGLAGVRGTTDTQYF. CDR3 nucleotide sequence: TGCAGCGTTGAAGAGCGGGGCCTAGCGGGAGTTCGGGGGACCACAGATACGCAGTATTTT.

J is TRBJ2-7 and V is TRBV7-9; D not certain. The V end lost 0 bases, the J end lost 7 bases, and 10 bases lay between the germline ends. The CDR3 contains 13 residues. The germline CDR1 and CDR2 sequences are SEHNR and FQNEAQ (reference sequence). CDR3 sequence (DNA): TGTGCCAGCAGCTTAGCGACCGCCCGTGAGCAGTACTTC. Translating gives CASSLATAREQYF.

This chain connects TRBV6-1 to TRBJ1-5; D unclear. The V end was cut by 5 bases, the J end by 3 bases, with 17 bases between. The CDR3 loop spans 16 amino acids. Germline-derived CDR1 and CDR2 are MNHNS and SASEGT. DNA for the CDR3: TGTGCCAGCAGTTACTCAACAAGGAGGACCAATCAGCCCCAGCATTTT. Protein product: CASSYSTRRTNQPQHF.

The chain links TRBV10-3 to TRBJ2-7; no clear D gene. This CDR3 contains 15 residues. Deletions cut 4 bases from V and 2 bases from J, with 15 bases between. CDR1 is ENHRY and CDR2 is SYGVKD in the germline V gene. CDR3 in DNA: TGTGCCATCAGTGCGCCGGCCGGGCCGACCTACGAGCAGTACTTC. It specifies CAISAPAGPTYEQYF.

This chain links TRBV30 with TRBJ2-3; the match to TRBD2 covers 10 bases. The ends lost 7 bases at V and 2 bases at J; junction bases unmatched: 6. The CDR3 length is 14 residues. CDR1 GTSNPN and CDR2 SVGIG come from the germline V gene (reference sequence). DNA of the CDR3: TGTGCCTCGAGACTAGCGGGCCCCACAGATACGCAGTATTTT. Protein product: CASRLAGPTDTQYF.

J is TRBJ1-5 and V is TRBV3-1; 8 bases are a match to TRBD1. Germline loops: CDR1 LGHDT, CDR2 YNNKEL (reference sequence). V trimming: 3 bases; J trimming: 3 bases; junction bases outside the gene matches: 4. This CDR3 has 15 amino acids. The CDR3 DNA sequence: TGTGCCAGCAGCCACGGGACAGGAGTCAATCAGCCCCAGCATTTT. Its translation is CASSHGTGVNQPQHF. The full variable domain, its missing parts supplied by reference TRBV3-1 and TRBJ1-5, is DTAVSQTPKYLVTQMGNDKSIKCEQNLGHDTMYWYKQDSKKFLKIMFSYNNKELIINETVPNRFSPKSPDKAHLNLHINSLELGDSAVYFCASSHGTGVNQPQHFGDGTRLSIL.

There are a few counts of this clonotype. V and J are TRBV28 and TRBJ1-2; 7 bases match TRBD1. This CDR3 has 13 residues. With V trimmed by 5 bases and J by 4 bases, 4 bases remained unmatched. From germline, CDR1 is MDHEN and CDR2 SYDVKM. CDR3 nucleotide sequence: TGTGCCAGCAGTCGGGGACAGAGCTATGGCTACACCTTC. This sequence encodes CASSRGQSYGYTF.

The chain has TRBV5-4 and TRBJ2-2, with 15 bases aligning to TRBD2. The CDR3 covers 18 residues. The V segment lost 4 bases and the J segment 7 bases; nucleotides outside the gene matches: 11. The germline V gene has CDR1 SGHNT and CDR2 YYREEE (reference sequence). The CDR3 here is CASSPNGLAGGAGGELFF. The CDR3 nucleotides read TGTGCCAGCAGCCCCAACGGACTAGCGGGAGGGGCAGGCGGGGAGCTGTTTTTT.

The chain links TRBV7-9 to TRBJ2-1, with D perhaps TRBD1 or TRBD2 (5 bases each). The CDR3 length is 14 residues. Germline CDR1 and CDR2: SEHNR and FQNEAQ (reference sequence). Trimming removed 10 bases from V and 5 bases from J, with 18 bases in between. CDR3 region: CAILGQGEDNEQFF. The CDR3 nucleotides read TGTGCCATTTTGGGCCAGGGAGAGGACAATGAGCAGTTCTTC.

V gene TRBV28 combines with J gene TRBJ2-1; 10 positions agree with TRBD2. In germline, CDR1 is MDHEN, CDR2 SYDVKM. This CDR3 has 17 residues. The V segment lost 6 bases and the J segment 8 bases; nucleotides outside the gene matches: 16. The CDR3 bases are TGTGCCAGCAGGCCAGCTATACTAGCGGGGCCATGGCATGAGCAGTTCTTC. This translates into CASRPAILAGPWHEQFF.

V usage is TRBV5-4 and J usage is TRBJ2-1; no clear D gene. The CDR3 runs 13 residues. Germline CDR1 reads SGHNT; CDR2 reads YYREEE (reference sequence). Deletions cut 2 bases from V and 2 bases from J, with 5 bases between. Here the CDR3 DNA reads TGTGCCAGCAGCTTCGGACCCTACAATGAGCAGTTCTTC. It translates to CASSFGPYNEQFF.

The chain carries TRBV18 and TRBJ1-1; D is uncertain. V lost 2 bases and J 1 base, leaving 5 bases between the germline ends. The CDR3 is 13 amino acids. The germline gives CDR1 KGHSH, CDR2 LQKENI. The CDR3, as DNA: TGTGCCAGCTCACCAGTGGGGAACACTGAAGCTTTCTTT. It yields the protein CASSPVGNTEAFF.

This clonotype has only one observation. This chain uses TRBV5-1 with TRBJ1-1, with TRBD1 as a possible D gene (5 bases). The CDR3 is 14 amino acids. Germline CDR1 reads SGHRS; CDR2 reads YFSETQ. V lost 2 bases, J lost 3 bases, and 11 bases lay in between. The chain's CDR3 is CASSFLGVDTEAFF. CDR3 DNA: TGCGCCAGCAGCTTCTTAGGGGTGGACACTGAAGCTTTCTTT.

The V and J genes are TRBV2 and TRBJ2-7, with a weak D call TRBD1 (5 bases). Between the trimmed V and J ends, which lost 7 bases and 3 bases, there was a span of 16 bases. This CDR3 comprises 14 residues. Germline V gene sequence: CDR1 SNHLY, CDR2 FYNNEI. The CDR3 DNA is TGTGCCAGCACCGCCTGGGGCCAGGACTACGAGCAGTACTTC. This codes for CASTAWGQDYEQYF.

This chain joins TRBV28 and TRBJ1-6; TRBD1 agrees at 10 bases. Trimming removed 6 bases from V and 9 bases from J; junction bases left unmatched: 2. CDR1 is MDHEN, CDR2 SYDVKM, per germline. The length of the CDR3 is 13 residues. CDR3 in amino acids: CASRGTGVSPLHF. CDR3 coding DNA: TGTGCCAGCAGAGGGACAGGGGTTTCACCCCTCCACTTT.

This clonotype was seen more than once but under ten times. The chain links TRBV18 to TRBJ2-1; D uncertain. CDR3 length: 11 residues. CDR1 and CDR2 (germline): KGHSH, LQKENI. V gave up 5 bases and J gave up 3 bases, with 2 bases separating them. In DNA, the CDR3 is TGTGCCAGCTCAGACTACAATGAGCAGTTCTTC. The encoded protein is CASSDYNEQFF.